The next 20 T cell receptor beta chains were all read from a single sample in a study of technical replicates of blood from several donors. Assay used: immunoSEQ multiplex PCR; TCRdb lists only in-frame clones, some missing. The data hold 74,000 or so clones, with around 92% observed a single time. Sequencing used T cells isolated from PBMCs. These receptors came from a human donor in good health.

The rearrangement uses TRBV4-1 and TRBJ1-2, with no clear D. The CDR3 is 14 residues long. V lost 2 bases and J lost 4, with 11 bases in between. Germline CDR1 is MGHRA and CDR2 is YSYEKL. The CDR3 loop reads CASSQTPGVYGYTF. CDR3 DNA sequence: TGCGCCAGCAGCCAAACACCGGGAGTCTATGGCTACACCTTC.

Only a few counts were recorded for this clone. J is TRBJ1-1 and V is TRBV30; no clear D gene. CDR3 size: 13 residues. CDR1 and CDR2 from the germline V gene are GTSNPN and SVGIG (reference sequence). The ends were cut back, 4 bases at V and 5 bases at J, with 14 bases in the middle. In nucleotides, the CDR3 is TGTGCCTGGATGTACGGGGTTGGGACTGAAGCTTTCTTT. Residues: CAWMYGVGTEAFF.

The chain uses TRBV28 and TRBJ1-5; D ambiguous. The V and J ends lost 2 bases and 2 bases respectively, with 16 bases between them. The CDR3 runs to 17 residues. In germline, CDR1 is MDHEN, CDR2 SYDVKM. The CDR3 reads CASSLIGETSGNQPQHF. Here the CDR3 DNA reads TGTGCCAGCAGTTTAATAGGTGAGACATCGGGCAATCAGCCCCAGCATTTT.

A single count supports this clone. The chain has TRBV6-5 and TRBJ2-7; TRBD1 might be the D (5 bases). The germline V gene encodes CDR1 MNHEY and CDR2 SVGAGI. Deletions cut 2 bases from V and 7 bases from J, with 6 bases between. The CDR3 totals 11 residues. The CDR3 reads CASSYRGEQYF. The CDR3 DNA sequence: TGTGCCAGCAGTTACAGGGGAGAGCAGTACTTC.

The rearrangement links TRBV5-1 to TRBJ1-1; D is unresolved. CDR1 is SGHRS, CDR2 YFSETQ, per germline. The CDR3 is 14 residues long. V lost 1 base and J lost 5, with 12 bases in between. CDR3 sequence (DNA): TGCGCCAGCAGCTTGACCGGGGAACGAACTGAAGCTTTCTTT. It is translated as CASSLTGERTEAFF.

This rearrangement joins TRBV11-2 to TRBJ2-7; 7 nucleotides align to TRBD1. V was clipped by 4 bases and J by 3 bases; unmatched bases: 3. Germline-derived CDR1 and CDR2 are SGHAT and FQNNGV. The CDR3 contains 13 residues. As DNA, the CDR3 is TGTGCCAGCAGCTCGGGACAGTTCTACGAGCAGTACTTC. As protein: CASSSGQFYEQYF.

The V call is TRBV13, the J call TRBJ2-7; 8 bases align to TRBD1. This CDR3 spans 16 amino acids. CDR1 is PRHDT and CDR2 is FYEKMQ in the germline V gene (reference sequence). V lost 2 bases, J lost 4 bases, and 10 bases stayed unmatched. The CDR3 DNA is TGTGCCAGCAGCTTAAGAAAAGGACAGGGACATTACGAGCAGTACTTC. Its protein is CASSLRKGQGHYEQYF.

The V and J genes are TRBV7-6 and TRBJ2-7; no reliable D call. Germline CDR1 and CDR2: SGHVS and FNYEAQ. The CDR3 runs 14 residues. V lost 5 bases to trimming and J lost 3 bases, with 14 bases between them. The CDR3 loop is CASSPSAFSYEQYF. CDR3 sequence (DNA): TGTGCCAGCAGCCCCTCTGCCTTTAGCTACGAGCAGTACTTC.

The genes are TRBV7-7 and TRBJ2-7; 8 bases are a match to TRBD2. The V gene's germline CDR1 is SSHAT and CDR2 FNYEAQ (reference sequence). V shed 1 base and J 1 base; nucleotides not matched to a gene: 12. CDR3 length equals 18 residues. The CDR3 coding sequence is TGTGCCAGCAGCTTAGTTATGAGCGGGAGCGGCAGTTCCTACGAGCAGTACTTC. As protein: CASSLVMSGSGSSYEQYF.

The rearrangement uses TRBV11-2 and TRBJ2-4; TRBD1 aligns across 7 bases. V lost 1 base, J lost 7 bases, and 7 bases stayed unmatched. The germline V gene has CDR1 SGHAT and CDR2 FQNNGV. This CDR3 has 15 residues. CDR3 DNA sequence: TGTGCCAGCAGCTTAGGCCCCACGACAGGGAACATTCAGTACTTC. This codes for CASSLGPTTGNIQYF.

The chain uses TRBV6-4 and TRBJ1-4, with D perhaps TRBD1 (6 bases). Trimming stripped 6 bases from V and 5 bases from J, with 10 bases between. Per the germline V gene, CDR1 is MRHNA and CDR2 is SNTAGT. The CDR3 contains 13 residues. CDR3 protein: CASSVTGNEKLFF. For the CDR3, the DNA is TGTGCCAGCAGCGTAACAGGGAATGAAAAACTGTTTTTT.

This clone was found once. The chain uses TRBV10-3 and TRBJ2-6; D uncertain. This CDR3 region has 16 residues. Germline CDR1 is ENHRY and CDR2 is SYGVKD. V was shortened by 0 bases and J by 2 bases, with 8 bases between the two germline ends. The CDR3 bases are TGTGCCATCAGTGAGTCTGGCAGAACTGGGGCCAACGTCCTGACTTTC. This gives the protein CAISESGRTGANVLTF.

V and J are TRBV9 and TRBJ2-6, with D perhaps matching TRBD2 (5 bases). Trimming pared 3 bases from V and 0 bases from J, leaving 7 bases between. The CDR3 consists of 15 residues. Per germline, CDR1 SGDLS and CDR2 YYNGEE. CDR3 sequence reads: CASSGTSSGANVLTF. CDR3 in DNA: TGTGCCAGCAGCGGTACTAGCTCTGGGGCCAACGTCCTGACTTTC.

This chain links TRBV7-9 with TRBJ2-1, with 11 bases fitting TRBD2. The germline V gene encodes CDR1 SEHNR and CDR2 FQNEAQ (reference sequence). This CDR3 has 16 residues. Trimming took 5 bases from V and 3 from J; bases not matched to a gene: 6. Here the CDR3 DNA reads TGTGCCAGCAGCCCCCCAGGACTAGCGGGCTACAATGAGCAGTTCTTC. Its translation: CASSPPGLAGYNEQFF.

This clone was counted between two and nine times. The V gene is TRBV11-3, the J gene TRBJ2-5; D may be TRBD2 (5 bases). The CDR3 spans 17 residues. From germline, CDR1 is SGHNT and CDR2 YENEEA. V lost 3 bases and J 5 bases, leaving 22 bases between the germline ends. The CDR3 spells CASSFGSLGMPGETQYF. CDR3 DNA sequence: TGTGCCAGCAGCTTTGGAAGTTTGGGGATGCCGGGGGAGACCCAGTACTTC.

The rearrangement joins TRBV6-4 to TRBJ2-2, with D tentatively TRBD1 (5 bases). Germline assignment: CDR1 MRHNA and CDR2 SNTAGT. V dropped 3 bases and J dropped 7 bases, with 18 bases sitting between them. This CDR3 is 16 amino acids long. The CDR3 loop is CASSDIPPARGGELFF. The CDR3 bases are TGTGCCAGCAGTGATATCCCTCCAGCAAGGGGCGGGGAGCTGTTTTTT.

Only a few counts were recorded for this clone. The chain employs TRBV4-2 and TRBJ1-1; D possibly corresponds to TRBD1 (6 bases). Trimming stripped 3 bases from V and 8 bases from J, with 10 bases between. Germline V gene lookup returns CDR1 LGHNA and CDR2 YNFKEQ. The CDR3 consists of 12 residues. The CDR3 spells CASSHQTGEAFF. Here the CDR3 DNA reads TGTGCCAGCAGCCATCAGACAGGCGAAGCTTTCTTT.

This sequence joins TRBV25-1 and TRBJ1-1, with 12 bases aligning to TRBD1. This CDR3 spans 17 amino acids. J lost 8 bases, V lost 1 base, and 11 bases had no gene match. CDR1 is MGHDK and CDR2 is SYGVNS in the germline V gene. This CDR3 reads CASSEWAWGTGGSEAFF. The CDR3 nucleotides are TGTGCCAGCAGTGAATGGGCCTGGGGGACAGGGGGCTCGGAAGCTTTCTTT.

This sequence joins TRBV19 and TRBJ1-5; 7 nucleotides agree with TRBD1. The germline V gene has CDR1 LNHDA and CDR2 SQIVND (reference sequence). The CDR3 has 15 residues. The J segment lost 7 bases and the V segment lost 6 bases, leaving 12 bases of the junction unmatched. CDR3 residues: CASSLLSTGLQPQHF. DNA for the CDR3: TGTGCCAGTAGCTTACTATCGACAGGGCTGCAGCCCCAGCATTTT.

The rearrangement joins TRBV6-6 to TRBJ1-1; D is possibly TRBD1 (5 bases). Germline CDR1 is MNHNY and CDR2 is SVGAGI (reference sequence). The V gene lost 11 bases and the J gene lost 7 bases, with 14 bases spanning the gap. The CDR3 length is 11 residues. The CDR3 region is CAGGTEIEAFF. Written as DNA, the CDR3 is TGTGCCGGCGGGACGGAAATTGAAGCTTTCTTT.